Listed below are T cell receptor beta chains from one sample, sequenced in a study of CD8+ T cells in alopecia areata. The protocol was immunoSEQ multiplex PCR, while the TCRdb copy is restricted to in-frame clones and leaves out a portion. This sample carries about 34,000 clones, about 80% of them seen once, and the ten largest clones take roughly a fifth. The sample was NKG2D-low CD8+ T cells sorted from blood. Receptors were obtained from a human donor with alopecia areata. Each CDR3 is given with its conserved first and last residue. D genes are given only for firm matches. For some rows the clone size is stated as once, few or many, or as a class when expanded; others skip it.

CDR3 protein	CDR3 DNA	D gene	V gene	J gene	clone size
CASSQGQGTNIQYF	TGTGCCAGCAGCCAGGGACAGGGGACGAACATTCAGTACTTC	TRBD1	TRBV9	TRBJ2-4	-
CASRQGAVTEAFF	TGTGCCAGTAGACAGGGGGCTGTGACTGAAGCTTTCTTT	TRBD1	TRBV19	TRBJ1-1	few
CASSLSGGPSYNEQFF	TGCGCCAGCAGCCTTAGCGGGGGGCCCTCCTACAATGAGCAGTTCTTC	TRBD2	TRBV4-3	TRBJ2-1	-
CASSPDNEQFF	TGTGCCAGCTCACCAGACAATGAGCAGTTCTTC	-	TRBV18	TRBJ2-1	-
CASSQDPSGNYNEQFF	TGTGCCAGCAGCCAAGATCCCAGCGGCAACTACAATGAGCAGTTCTTC	-	TRBV4-2	TRBJ2-1	-
CATDRGNGNTIYF	TGTGCCACCGACCGCGGAAATGGAAACACCATATATTTT	-	TRBV7-8	TRBJ1-3	-
CASVGPDRDVAFF	TGTGCCAGCGTTGGCCCGGACAGGGATGTAGCTTTCTTT	TRBD1	TRBV2	TRBJ1-1	-
CASTGTRSYEQFF	TGTGCCAGCACGGGAACTAGAAGCTATGAGCAGTTCTTC	-	TRBV5-6	TRBJ2-1	-
CASSSALEKLFF	TGTGCCAGCAGCTCCGCTCTGGAAAAACTGTTTTTT	-	TRBV7-9	TRBJ1-4	few
CSVEDRVAVPGANVLTF	TGCAGCGTTGAGGACAGGGTTGCAGTCCCTGGGGCCAACGTCCTGACTTTC	TRBD1	TRBV29-1	TRBJ2-6	-
CASSLPRGTGETDTQYF	TGTGCCAGCAGCTTACCTAGAGGGACAGGGGAGACAGATACGCAGTATTTT	TRBD1	TRBV7-6	TRBJ2-3	few
CSVEEGTGGEETQYF	TGCAGCGTTGAAGAAGGGACAGGGGGCGAGGAGACCCAGTACTTC	TRBD1	TRBV29-1	TRBJ2-5	few
CASNPTTGINEQFF	TGTGCCAGCAACCCGACGACAGGGATCAATGAGCAGTTCTTC	TRBD1	TRBV7-6	TRBJ2-1	-
CASRSSGGGWETQYF	TGTGCCAGCCGGTCTAGCGGGGGGGGATGGGAGACCCAGTACTTC	TRBD2	TRBV27	TRBJ2-5	-
CASSSGPTLLYEQYF	TGTGCCAGCAGTTCGGGACCGACCCTCCTTTACGAGCAGTACTTC	-	TRBV27	TRBJ2-7	-
CATQPEFKNRETQYF	TGTGCCACCCAACCTGAATTTAAGAACCGAGAGACCCAGTACTTC	-	TRBV28	TRBJ2-5	-
CASSPGPSGNKDTQYF	TGTGCCAGCAGCCCAGGCCCTAGCGGAAACAAGGATACCCAGTACTTC	TRBD2	TRBV7-6	TRBJ2-5	-
CASSSKDSPYNEQFF	TGTGCCAGCAGCTCGAAGGACAGCCCTTACAATGAGCAGTTCTTC	-	TRBV7-9	TRBJ2-1	-
CASSLGEQYF	TGTGCCAGCAGTTTGGGCGAGCAGTACTTC	-	TRBV28	TRBJ2-7	-
CASSDYQETQYF	TGTGCCAGCAGCGACTACCAAGAGACCCAGTACTTC	-	TRBV28	TRBJ2-5	few
CASSQDFGGAPNEQFF	TGCGCCAGCAGCCAAGACTTCGGGGGGGCCCCCAATGAGCAGTTCTTC	TRBD2	TRBV4-3	TRBJ2-1	-
CASSMTGKYTDTQYF	TGTGCCAGCAGTATGACAGGGAAATACACAGATACGCAGTATTTT	TRBD1	TRBV28	TRBJ2-3	once
CASSKTQGSDTQYF	TGTGCCAGCAGCAAAACTCAGGGGTCAGATACGCAGTATTTT	-	TRBV21-1	TRBJ2-3	few
CASSTEEVSYNEQFF	TGTGCCAGCAGCACCGAGGAGGTTTCCTACAATGAGCAGTTCTTC	-	TRBV6-6	TRBJ2-1	-